This record covers a single T cell receptor (beta chain). Antigen specificity is unknown. Only in-frame clones appear in the TCRdb table, and some are missing; sequencing was by immunoSEQ multiplex PCR. The sample includes about 19,000 clones, 70% to 75% of them seen just once. The sampling schedule covered blood at baseline, cycle 4 day 1, and cycle 7 day 1. The data are from a study of OX40 agonist ivuxolimab in advanced cancers. The overall study: Each patient was given ivuxolimab into a vein every 2 weeks, at 0.01 to 10 mg/kg.

The ends were cut back, 2 bases at V and 2 bases at J, with 13 bases in the middle. Germline-derived CDR1 and CDR2 are MNHEY and SVGAGI. CDR3 length: 15 amino acids. Study results and limitations: Also showing low normalized T-cell clonal expansion were some of the nonresponders. Averaged across samples, CD8+ T cells carried more expanded clones than CD4+ did.

The chain uses TRBV6-5 and TRBJ2-7, with D possibly being TRBD2 (5 bases). The receptor comes from an adult with an advanced solid tumor such as melanoma, head and neck, liver or kidney cancer. The sequenced sample was CD4+ or CD8+ T cells sorted from blood, obtained in a trial of the OX40 agonist ivuxolimab. The CDR3 DNA is TGTGCCAGCAGTTACGGAGGCTCAAGAACCTACGAGCAGTACTTC. It translates to CASSYGGSRTYEQYF.